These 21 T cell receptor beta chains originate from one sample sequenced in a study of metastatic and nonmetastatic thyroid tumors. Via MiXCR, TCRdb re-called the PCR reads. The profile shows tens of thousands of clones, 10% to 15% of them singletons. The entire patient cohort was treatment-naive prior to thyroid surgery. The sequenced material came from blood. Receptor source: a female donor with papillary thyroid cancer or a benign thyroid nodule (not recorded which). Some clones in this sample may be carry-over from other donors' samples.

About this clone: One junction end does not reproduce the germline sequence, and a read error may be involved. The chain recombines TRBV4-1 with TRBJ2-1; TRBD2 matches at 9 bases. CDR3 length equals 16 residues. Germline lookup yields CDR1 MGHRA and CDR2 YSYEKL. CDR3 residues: CASSNLSGSSYNEKFF. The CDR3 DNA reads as TGCGCCAGCAGCAACCTTAGCGGGAGCTCCTACAATGAGAAGTTCTTC.

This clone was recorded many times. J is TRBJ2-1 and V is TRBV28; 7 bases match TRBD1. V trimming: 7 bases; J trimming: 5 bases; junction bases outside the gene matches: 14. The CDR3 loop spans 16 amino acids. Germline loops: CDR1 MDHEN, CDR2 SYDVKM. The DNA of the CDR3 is TGTGCCAGCATTCGGGGTGGGGGACAGAGTCACAATGAGCAGTTCTTC. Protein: CASIRGGGQSHNEQFF.

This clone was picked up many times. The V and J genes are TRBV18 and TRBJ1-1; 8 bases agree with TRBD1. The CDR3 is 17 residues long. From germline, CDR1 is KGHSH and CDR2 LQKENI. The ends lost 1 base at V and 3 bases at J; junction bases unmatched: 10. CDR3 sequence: CASSPRGQGGGHTEAFF. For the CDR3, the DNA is TGTGCCAGCTCACCACGAGGACAGGGAGGGGGGCACACTGAAGCTTTCTTT.

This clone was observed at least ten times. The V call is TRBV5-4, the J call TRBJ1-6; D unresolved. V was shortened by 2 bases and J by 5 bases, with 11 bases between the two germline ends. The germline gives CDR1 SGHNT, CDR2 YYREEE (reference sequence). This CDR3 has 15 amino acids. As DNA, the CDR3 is TGTGCCAGCAGCTTAGGTCAGGCGAATAATTCACCCCTCCACTTT. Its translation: CASSLGQANNSPLHF.

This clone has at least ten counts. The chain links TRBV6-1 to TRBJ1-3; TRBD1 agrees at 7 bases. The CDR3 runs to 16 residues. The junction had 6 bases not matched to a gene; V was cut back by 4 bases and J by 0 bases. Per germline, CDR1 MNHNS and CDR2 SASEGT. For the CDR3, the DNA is TGTGCCAGCAGTGCCAGACAGGGCTACTCTGGAAACACCATATATTTT. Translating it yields CASSARQGYSGNTIYF.

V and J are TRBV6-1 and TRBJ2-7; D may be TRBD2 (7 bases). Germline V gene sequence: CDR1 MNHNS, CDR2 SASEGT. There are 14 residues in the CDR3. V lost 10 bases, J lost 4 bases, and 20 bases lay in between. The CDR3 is CATRPTGGQYEQYF. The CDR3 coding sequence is TGTGCCACCCGACCCACGGGGGGCCAGTACGAGCAGTACTTC.

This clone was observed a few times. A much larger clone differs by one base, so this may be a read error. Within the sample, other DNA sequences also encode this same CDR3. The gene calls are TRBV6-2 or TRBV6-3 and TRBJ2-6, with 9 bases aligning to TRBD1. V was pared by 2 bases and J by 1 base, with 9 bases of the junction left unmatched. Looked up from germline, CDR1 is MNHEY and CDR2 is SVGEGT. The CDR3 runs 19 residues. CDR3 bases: TGTGCCAGCAGTTACGCCCTACAGGGGGCGCGGTCTGGGGCCAACGTCCTGACTTTC. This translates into CASSYALQGARSGANVLTF.

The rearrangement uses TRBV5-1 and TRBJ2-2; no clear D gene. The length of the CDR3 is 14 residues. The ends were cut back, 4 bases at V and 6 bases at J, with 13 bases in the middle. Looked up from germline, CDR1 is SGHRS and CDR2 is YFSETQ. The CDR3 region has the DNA TGCGCCAGCAGCCCGGTAACTGAGTCCGGGGAGCTGTTTTTT. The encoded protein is CASSPVTESGELFF. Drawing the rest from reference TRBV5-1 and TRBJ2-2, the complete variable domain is KAGVTQTPRYLIKTRGQQVTLSCSPISGHRSVSWYQQTPGQGLQFLFEYFSETQRNKGNFPGRFSGRQFSNSRSEMNVSTLELGDSALYLCASSPVTESGELFFGEGSRLTVL.

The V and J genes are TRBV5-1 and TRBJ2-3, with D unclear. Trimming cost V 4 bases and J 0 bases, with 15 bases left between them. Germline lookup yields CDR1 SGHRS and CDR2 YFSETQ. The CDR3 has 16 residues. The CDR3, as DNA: TGCGCCAGCAGCGCCCAAGCAGGTGGTAGCACAGATACGCAGTATTTT. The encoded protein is CASSAQAGGSTDTQYF.

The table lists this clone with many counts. The CDR3 region is CATRLRGGNTEAFF. In nucleotides, the CDR3 is TGTGCCACGAGACTCAGAGGGGGGAACACTGAAGCTTTCTTT. The chain is built from TRBV6-1 and TRBJ1-1; tentatively, D is TRBD1 (6 bases). This CDR3 has 14 amino acids. V was pared by 10 bases and J by 1 base, with 16 bases between. Germline CDR1 and CDR2: MNHNS and SASEGT.

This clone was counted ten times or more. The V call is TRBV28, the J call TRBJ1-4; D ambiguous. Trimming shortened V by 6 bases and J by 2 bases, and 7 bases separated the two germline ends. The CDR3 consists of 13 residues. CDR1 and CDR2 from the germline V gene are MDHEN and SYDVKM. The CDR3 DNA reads TGTGCCAGCAGCCCCCACACTAATGAAAAACTGTTTTTT. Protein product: CASSPHTNEKLFF.

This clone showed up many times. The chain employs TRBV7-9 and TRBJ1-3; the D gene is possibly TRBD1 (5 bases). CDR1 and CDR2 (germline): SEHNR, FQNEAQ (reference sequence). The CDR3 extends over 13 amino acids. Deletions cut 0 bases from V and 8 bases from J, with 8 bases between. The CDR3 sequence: CASSLAGADTIYF. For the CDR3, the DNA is TGTGCCAGCAGCTTAGCAGGGGCAGACACCATATATTTT.

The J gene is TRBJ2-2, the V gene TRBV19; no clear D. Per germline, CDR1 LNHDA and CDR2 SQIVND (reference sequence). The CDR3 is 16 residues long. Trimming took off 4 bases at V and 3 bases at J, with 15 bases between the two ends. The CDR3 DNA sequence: TGTGCCAGTAGTACAGTGGGCGGCGCGGACACCGGGGAGCTGTTTTTT. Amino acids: CASSTVGGADTGELFF.

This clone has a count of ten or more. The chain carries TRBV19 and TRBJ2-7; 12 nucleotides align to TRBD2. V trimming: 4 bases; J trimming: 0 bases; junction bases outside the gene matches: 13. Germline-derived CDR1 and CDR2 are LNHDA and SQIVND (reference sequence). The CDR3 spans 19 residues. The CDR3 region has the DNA TGTGCCAGTAGTAATGGGGTGACTAGCGGGAGTGCTATCTCCTACGAGCAGTACTTC. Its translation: CASSNGVTSGSAISYEQYF.

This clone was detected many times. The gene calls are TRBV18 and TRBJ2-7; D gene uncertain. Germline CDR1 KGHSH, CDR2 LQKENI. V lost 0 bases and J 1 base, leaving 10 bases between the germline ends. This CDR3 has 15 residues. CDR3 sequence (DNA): TGTGCCAGCTCACCACCGAGTATGTATTCCTACGAGCAGTACTTC. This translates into CASSPPSMYSYEQYF.

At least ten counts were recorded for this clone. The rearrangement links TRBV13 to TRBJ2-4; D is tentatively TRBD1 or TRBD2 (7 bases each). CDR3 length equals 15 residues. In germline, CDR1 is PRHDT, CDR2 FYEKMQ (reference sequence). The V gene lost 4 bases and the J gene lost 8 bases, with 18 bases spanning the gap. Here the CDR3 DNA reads TGTGCCAGCAGCTCACAGACAGGGAGGGGGGACATTCAGTACTTC. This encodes CASSSQTGRGDIQYF.

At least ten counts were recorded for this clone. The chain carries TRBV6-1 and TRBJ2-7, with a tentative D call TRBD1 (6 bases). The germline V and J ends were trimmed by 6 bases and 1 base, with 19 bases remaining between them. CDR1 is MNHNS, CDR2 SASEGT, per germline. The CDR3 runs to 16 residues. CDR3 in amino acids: CASSGLGARASYEQYF. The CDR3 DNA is TGTGCCAGCAGCGGGCTGGGGGCGAGAGCTTCCTACGAGCAGTACTTC.

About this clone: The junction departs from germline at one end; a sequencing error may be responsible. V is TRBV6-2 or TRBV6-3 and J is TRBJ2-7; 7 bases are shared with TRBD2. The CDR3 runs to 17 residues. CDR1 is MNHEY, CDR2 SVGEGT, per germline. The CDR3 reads CASSYSTRLAGVYEHYF. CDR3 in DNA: TGTGCCAGCAGTTACTCGACGCGACTAGCTGGAGTCTACGAGCATTACTTC.

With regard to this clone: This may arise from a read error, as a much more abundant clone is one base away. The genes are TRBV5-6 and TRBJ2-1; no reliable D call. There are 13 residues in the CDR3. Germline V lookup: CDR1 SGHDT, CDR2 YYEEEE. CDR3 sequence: CAISPPTYNEQFF. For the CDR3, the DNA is TGTGCCATCAGCCCACCTACGTACAATGAGCAGTTCTTC.

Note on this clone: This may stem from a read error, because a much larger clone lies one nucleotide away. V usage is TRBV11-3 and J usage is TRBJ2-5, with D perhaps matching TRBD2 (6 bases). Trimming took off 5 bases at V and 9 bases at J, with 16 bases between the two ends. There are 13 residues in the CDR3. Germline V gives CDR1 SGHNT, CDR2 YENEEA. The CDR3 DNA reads TGTGCCAGCAGCATGGGTCCTGGGGAGGCCCAGTACTTC. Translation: CASSMGPGEAQYF.

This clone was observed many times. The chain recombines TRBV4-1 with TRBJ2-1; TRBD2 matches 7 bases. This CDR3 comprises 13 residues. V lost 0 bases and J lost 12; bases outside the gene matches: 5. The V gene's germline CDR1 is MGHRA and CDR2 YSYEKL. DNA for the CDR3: TGCGCCAGCAGCCAAGAGGGGAGGGGAGGGCAGTTCTTC. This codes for CASSQEGRGGQFF.